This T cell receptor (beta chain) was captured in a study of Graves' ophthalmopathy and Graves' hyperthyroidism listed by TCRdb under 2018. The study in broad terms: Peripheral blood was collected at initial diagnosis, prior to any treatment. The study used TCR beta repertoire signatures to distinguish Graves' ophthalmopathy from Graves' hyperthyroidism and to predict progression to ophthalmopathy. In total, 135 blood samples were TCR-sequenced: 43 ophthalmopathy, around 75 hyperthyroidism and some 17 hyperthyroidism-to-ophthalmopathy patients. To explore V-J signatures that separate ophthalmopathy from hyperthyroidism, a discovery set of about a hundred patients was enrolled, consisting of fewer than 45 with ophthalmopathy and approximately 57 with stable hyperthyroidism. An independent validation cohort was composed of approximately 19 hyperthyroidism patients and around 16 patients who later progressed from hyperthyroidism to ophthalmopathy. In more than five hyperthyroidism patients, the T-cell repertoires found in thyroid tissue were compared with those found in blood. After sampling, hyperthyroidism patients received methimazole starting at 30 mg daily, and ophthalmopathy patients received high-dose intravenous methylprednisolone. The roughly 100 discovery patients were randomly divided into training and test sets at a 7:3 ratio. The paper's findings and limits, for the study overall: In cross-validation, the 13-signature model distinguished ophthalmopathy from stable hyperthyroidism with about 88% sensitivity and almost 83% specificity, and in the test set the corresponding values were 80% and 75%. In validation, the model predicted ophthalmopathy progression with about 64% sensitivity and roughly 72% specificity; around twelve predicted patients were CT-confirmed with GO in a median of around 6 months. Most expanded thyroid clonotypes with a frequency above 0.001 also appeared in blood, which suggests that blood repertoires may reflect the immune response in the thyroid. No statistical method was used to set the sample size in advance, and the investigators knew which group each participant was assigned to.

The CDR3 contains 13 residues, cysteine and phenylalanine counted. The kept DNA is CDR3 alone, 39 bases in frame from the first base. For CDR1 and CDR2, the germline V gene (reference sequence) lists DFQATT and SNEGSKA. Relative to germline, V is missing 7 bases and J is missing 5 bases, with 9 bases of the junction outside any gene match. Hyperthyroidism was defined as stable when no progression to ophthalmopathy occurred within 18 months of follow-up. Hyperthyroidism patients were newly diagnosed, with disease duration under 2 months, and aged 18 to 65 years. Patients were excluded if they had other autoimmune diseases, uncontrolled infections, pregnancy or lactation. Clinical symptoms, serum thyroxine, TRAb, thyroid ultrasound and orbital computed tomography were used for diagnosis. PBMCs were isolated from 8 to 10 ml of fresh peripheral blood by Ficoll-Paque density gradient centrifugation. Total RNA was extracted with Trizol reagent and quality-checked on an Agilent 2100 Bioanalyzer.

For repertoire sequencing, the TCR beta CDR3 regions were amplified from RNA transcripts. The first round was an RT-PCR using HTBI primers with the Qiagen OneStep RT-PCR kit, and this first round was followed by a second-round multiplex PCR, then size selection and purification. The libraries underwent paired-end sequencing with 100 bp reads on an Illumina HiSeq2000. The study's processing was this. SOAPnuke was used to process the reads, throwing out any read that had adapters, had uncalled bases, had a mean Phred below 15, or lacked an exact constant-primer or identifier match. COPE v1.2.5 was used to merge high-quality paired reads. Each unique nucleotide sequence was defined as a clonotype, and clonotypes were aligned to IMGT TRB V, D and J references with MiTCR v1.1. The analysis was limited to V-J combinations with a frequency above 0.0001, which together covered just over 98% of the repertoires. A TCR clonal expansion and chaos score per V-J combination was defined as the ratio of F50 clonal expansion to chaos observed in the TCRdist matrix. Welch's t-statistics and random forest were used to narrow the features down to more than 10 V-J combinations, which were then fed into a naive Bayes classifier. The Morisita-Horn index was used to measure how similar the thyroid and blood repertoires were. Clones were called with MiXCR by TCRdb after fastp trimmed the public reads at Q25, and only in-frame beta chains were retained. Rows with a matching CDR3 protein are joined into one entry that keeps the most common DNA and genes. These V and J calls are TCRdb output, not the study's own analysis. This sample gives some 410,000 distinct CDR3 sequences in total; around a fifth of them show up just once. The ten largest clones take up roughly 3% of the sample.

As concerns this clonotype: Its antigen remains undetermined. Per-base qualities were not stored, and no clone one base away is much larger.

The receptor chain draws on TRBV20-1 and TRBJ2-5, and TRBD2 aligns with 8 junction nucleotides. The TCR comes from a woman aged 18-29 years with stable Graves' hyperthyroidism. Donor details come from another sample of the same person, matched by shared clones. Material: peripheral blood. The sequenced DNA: TGCAGTGTTTATAGCGGGATATCTGAGACCCAGTACTTC. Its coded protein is CSVYSGISETQYF.